This TCR beta chain was identified during a study of neurological immune-mediated disorders. Background on the study: The approximately 34 multiple sclerosis patients comprised 31 that were relapsing-remitting and 3 that were secondary progressive. Study-wide points: The expanded clones of different subjects shared no CDR3 amino acid sequences (suggesting private repertoires in all groups). The most TCR clonal expansion was seen in HTLV-1-associated myelopathy, and the least was seen in multiple sclerosis, which fell below healthy controls.

The V gene's germline CDR1 is SGHRS and CDR2 YFSETQ. Trimming took 0 bases from V and 6 from J; bases not matched to a gene: 8. The CDR3 has 16 residues. This clonotype was detected ten times or more. What it binds is unknown. The cDNA came from 5'RACE with 10-nucleotide random UMIs. MiXCR, run by TCRdb on the 5' RACE reads, gives a single entry per CDR3 protein. This table holds roughly 75,000 distinct CDR3 sequences, about 2.5% found once. The clonotype originates from a woman in her 30s with multiple sclerosis. Sequencing input: PBMCs. This sequence joins TRBV5-1 and TRBJ2-7, with 11 bases identical to TRBD2. The CDR3 sequence: CASSLGLAGQLREQYF. The CDR3 region has the DNA TGCGCCAGCAGCTTGGGACTAGCGGGACAACTACGCGAGCAGTACTTC.